The T cell receptor beta chain under discussion was sequenced for a study of CD8 T cells in Susac syndrome. General observations from the study: The study conceded that its TCR sequencing and HLA analysis involved relatively few individuals.

Sequencing of TCR beta drew on CD8+ and CD4+ T cells from blood. Germline trimming cut 5 bases from V and 3 bases from J; bases unmatched to any gene: 6. Germline V gives CDR1 PRHDT, CDR2 FYEKMQ (reference sequence). The CDR3 is made up of 14 amino acids. The RNA, about 0.5 to 1 ug, was put through reverse transcription using random hexamers. Multiplex PCR with immunoSEQ amplified the TCR beta CDR3 across 54 Vbeta and 13 Jbeta. MiXCR, run by TCRdb on the immunoSEQ multiplex PCR reads, gives a single entry per CDR3 protein. This table holds about 120,000 distinct CDR3 sequences, about 90% found once. Of note for this clonotype: As yet, its antigen is unknown.

V and J are TRBV13 and TRBJ2-5; 7 bases map to TRBD1. Material: CD8+ T cells from PBMCs. This receptor was obtained from a human donor in good health. The CDR3 reads CASSNRTGEETQYF. DNA of the CDR3: TGTGCCAGCAGCAACAGGACAGGCGAAGAGACCCAGTACTTC. The full variable domain, with the rest looked up from reference TRBV13 and TRBJ2-5, is AAGVIQSPRHLIKEKRETATLKCYPIPRHDTVYWYQQGPGQDPQFLISFYEKMQSDKGSIPDRFSAQQFSDYHSELNMSSLELGDSALYFCASSNRTGEETQYFGPGTRLLVL.